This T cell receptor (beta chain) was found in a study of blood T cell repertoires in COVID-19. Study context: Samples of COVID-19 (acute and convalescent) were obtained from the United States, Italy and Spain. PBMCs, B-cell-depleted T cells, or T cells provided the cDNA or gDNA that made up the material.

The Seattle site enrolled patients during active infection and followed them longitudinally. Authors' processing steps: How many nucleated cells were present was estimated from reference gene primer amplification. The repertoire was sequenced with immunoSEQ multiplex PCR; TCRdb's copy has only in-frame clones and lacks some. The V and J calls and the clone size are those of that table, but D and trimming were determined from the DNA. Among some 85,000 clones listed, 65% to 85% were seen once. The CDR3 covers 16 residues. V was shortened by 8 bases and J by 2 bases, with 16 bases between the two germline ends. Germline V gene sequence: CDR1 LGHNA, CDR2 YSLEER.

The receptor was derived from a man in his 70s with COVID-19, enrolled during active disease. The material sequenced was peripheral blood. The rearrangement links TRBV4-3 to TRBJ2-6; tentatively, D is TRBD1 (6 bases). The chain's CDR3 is CASCRQTGPGANVLTF. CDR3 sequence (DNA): TGCGCCAGCTGCCGGCAGACAGGTCCTGGGGCCAACGTCCTGACTTTC.